This T cell receptor beta chain is from a study of T cells in Graves' hyperthyroidism and ophthalmopathy. Whole-study findings and limits: Ophthalmopathy cases were set apart from stable hyperthyroidism by a 13 V-J model.

V lost 0 bases, J lost 7 bases, and 9 bases lay in between. This CDR3 comprises 14 residues. Germline V gene sequence: CDR1 MGHRA, CDR2 YSYEKL. Concerning this clonotype: Its target is unknown.

Researchers took RNA transcripts and amplified the TCR beta CDR3 regions from them. Initially, a first-round RT-PCR of the TCR CDR3 employed the HTBI primer set. TCRdb passed the multiplex PCR reads through MiXCR, listing each CDR3 protein once. The table shows about 380,000 distinct CDR3 sequences, with approximately 15% occurring only once. This TCR was sampled from a woman aged 60 to 75 with Graves' hyperthyroidism. The specimen sequenced was blood. The V call is TRBV4-1, the J call TRBJ1-4; D not resolved. The CDR3 DNA is TGCGCCAGCAGCCAAGATCCTGGGTTTGAAAAACTGTTTTTT. Translation gives CASSQDPGFEKLFF.